This TCR beta chain was recorded in a study of blood T cell repertoires in COVID-19. Study background: From T cells, B-cell-depleted T cells, or PBMCs came the material, which was cDNA or gDNA.

V lost 4 bases and J lost 4, with 10 bases in between. Germline V gene data show CDR1 as MDHEN and CDR2 as SYDVKM. This CDR3 contains 13 residues. Libraries were prepared by immunoSEQ multiplex PCR; TCRdb keeps only in-frame clonotypes and omits some of them. The table has some 270,000 clones, approximately 85% seen once. This sequence joins TRBV28 and TRBJ1-2; TRBD1 is a possible D gene (5 bases). Sequenced input: PBMCs or T cells enriched from blood (not recorded which). The clonotype comes from a woman aged 50 to 65 with acute COVID-19. CDR3 sequence: CASSSGDLYGYTF. Here the CDR3 DNA reads TGTGCCAGCAGTTCGGGGGATCTCTATGGCTACACCTTC.